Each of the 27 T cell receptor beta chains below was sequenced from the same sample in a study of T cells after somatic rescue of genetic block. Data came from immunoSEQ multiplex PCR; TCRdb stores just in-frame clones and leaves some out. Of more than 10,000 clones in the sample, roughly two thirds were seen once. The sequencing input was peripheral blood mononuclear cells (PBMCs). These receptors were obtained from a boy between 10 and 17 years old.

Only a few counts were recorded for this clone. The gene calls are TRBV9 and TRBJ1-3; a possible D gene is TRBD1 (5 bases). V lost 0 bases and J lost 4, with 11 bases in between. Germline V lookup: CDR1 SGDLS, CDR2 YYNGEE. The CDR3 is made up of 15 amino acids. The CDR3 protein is CASSVVPGAGNTIYF. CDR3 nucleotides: TGTGCCAGCAGCGTAGTCCCCGGGGCAGGAAACACCATATATTTT. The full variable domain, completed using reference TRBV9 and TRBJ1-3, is DSGVTQTPKHLITATGQRVTLRCSPRSGDLSVYWYQQSLDQGLQFLIQYYNGEERAKGNILERFSAQQFPDLHSELNLSSLELGDSALYFCASSVVPGAGNTIYFGEGSWLTVV.

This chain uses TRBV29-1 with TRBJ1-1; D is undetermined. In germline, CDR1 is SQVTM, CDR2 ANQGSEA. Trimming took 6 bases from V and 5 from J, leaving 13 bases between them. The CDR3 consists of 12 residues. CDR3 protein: CSVGDVGTEAFF. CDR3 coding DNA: TGCAGCGTCGGGGATGTTGGGACTGAAGCTTTCTTT.

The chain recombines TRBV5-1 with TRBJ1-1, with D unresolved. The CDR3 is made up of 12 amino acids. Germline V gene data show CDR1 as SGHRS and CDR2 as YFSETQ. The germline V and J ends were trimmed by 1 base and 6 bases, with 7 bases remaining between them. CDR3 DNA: TGCGCCAGCAGCTTGCCGGGCCCTGAAGCTTTCTTT. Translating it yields CASSLPGPEAFF.

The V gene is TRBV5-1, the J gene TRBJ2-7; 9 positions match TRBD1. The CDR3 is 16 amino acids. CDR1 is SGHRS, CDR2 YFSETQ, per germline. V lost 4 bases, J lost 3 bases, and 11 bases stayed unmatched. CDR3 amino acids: CASSARRTGAFYEQYF. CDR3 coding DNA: TGCGCCAGCAGCGCACGTCGGACAGGGGCCTTCTACGAGCAGTACTTC. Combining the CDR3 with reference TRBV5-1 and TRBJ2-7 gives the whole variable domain KAGVTQTPRYLIKTRGQQVTLSCSPISGHRSVSWYQQTPGQGLQFLFEYFSETQRNKGNFPGRFSGRQFSNSRSEMNVSTLELGDSALYLCASSARRTGAFYEQYFGPGTRLTVT.

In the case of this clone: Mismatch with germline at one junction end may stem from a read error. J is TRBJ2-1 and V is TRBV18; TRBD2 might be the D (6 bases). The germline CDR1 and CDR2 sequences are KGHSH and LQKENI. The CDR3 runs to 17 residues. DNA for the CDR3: TGTGCCAGCTCACCACTACTAGCCGGCCCATCCTTCAATGAGCAGTTCTTC. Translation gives CASSPLLAGPSFNEQFF.

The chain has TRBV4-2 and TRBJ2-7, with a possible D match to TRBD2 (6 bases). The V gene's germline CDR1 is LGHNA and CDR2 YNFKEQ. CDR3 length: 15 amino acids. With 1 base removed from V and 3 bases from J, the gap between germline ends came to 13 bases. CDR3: CASSQAGLGDYEQYF. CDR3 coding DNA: TGTGCCAGCAGCCAAGCGGGACTGGGAGACTACGAGCAGTACTTC.

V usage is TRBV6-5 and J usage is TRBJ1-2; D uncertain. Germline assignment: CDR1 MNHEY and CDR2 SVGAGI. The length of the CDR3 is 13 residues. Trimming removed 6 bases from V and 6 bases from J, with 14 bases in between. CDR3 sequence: CASSRTEDDGYTF. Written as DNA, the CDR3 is TGTGCCAGCAGCAGGACCGAGGACGATGGCTACACCTTC.

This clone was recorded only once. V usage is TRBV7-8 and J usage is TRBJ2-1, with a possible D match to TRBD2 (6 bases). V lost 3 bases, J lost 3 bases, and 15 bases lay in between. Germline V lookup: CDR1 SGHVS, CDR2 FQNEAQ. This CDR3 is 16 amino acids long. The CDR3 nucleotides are TGTGCCAGCAGCTTCGGCGTGGACTACAACTACAATGAGCAGTTCTTC. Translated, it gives CASSFGVDYNYNEQFF. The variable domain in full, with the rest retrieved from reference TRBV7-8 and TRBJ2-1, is GAGVSQSPRYKVAKRGQDVALRCDPISGHVSLFWYQQALGQGPEFLTYFQNEAQLDKSGLPSDRFFAERPEGSVSTLKIQRTQQEDSAVYLCASSFGVDYNYNEQFFGPGTRLTVL.

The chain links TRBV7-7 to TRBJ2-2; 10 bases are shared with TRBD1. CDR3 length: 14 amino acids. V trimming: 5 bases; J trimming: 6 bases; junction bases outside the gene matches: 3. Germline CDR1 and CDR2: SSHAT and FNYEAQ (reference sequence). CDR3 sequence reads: CASSRDRGAGELFF. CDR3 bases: TGTGCCAGCAGCCGGGACAGGGGAGCCGGGGAGCTGTTTTTT.

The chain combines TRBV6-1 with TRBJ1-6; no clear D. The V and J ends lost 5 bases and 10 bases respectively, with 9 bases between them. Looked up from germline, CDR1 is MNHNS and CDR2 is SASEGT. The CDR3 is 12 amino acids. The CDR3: CASSRLSSPLHF. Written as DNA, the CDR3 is TGTGCCAGCAGTCGGTTAAGCTCACCCCTCCACTTT.

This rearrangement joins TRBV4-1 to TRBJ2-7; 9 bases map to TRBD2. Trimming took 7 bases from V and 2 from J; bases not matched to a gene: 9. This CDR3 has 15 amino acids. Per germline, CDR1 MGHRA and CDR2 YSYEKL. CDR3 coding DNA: TGCGCCAGCACCCCCTTAAGCGGGGGGCCCTACGAGCAGTACTTC. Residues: CASTPLSGGPYEQYF.

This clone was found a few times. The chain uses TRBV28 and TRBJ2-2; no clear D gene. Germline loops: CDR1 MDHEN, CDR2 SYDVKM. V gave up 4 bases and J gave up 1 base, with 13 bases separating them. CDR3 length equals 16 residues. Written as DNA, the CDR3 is TGTGCCAGCAGTTCACGGACCCAGGTGAACACCGGGGAGCTGTTTTTT. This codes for CASSSRTQVNTGELFF.

CDR3: CASSSGLAGGLRDTQYF. The CDR3 DNA reads TGTGCCAGCAGCTCCGGACTAGCGGGAGGGCTTAGAGATACGCAGTATTTT. This chain connects TRBV13 to TRBJ2-3, with TRBD2 matching over 15 bases. CDR3 length: 17 amino acids. J was trimmed by 5 bases and V by 4 bases; bases with no gene match: 7. Per the germline V gene, CDR1 is PRHDT and CDR2 is FYEKMQ (reference sequence).

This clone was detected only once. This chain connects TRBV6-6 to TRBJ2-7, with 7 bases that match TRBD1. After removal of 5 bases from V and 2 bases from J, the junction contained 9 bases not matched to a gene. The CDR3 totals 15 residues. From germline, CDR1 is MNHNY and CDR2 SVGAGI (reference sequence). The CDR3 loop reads CASSAYLGQTYEQYF. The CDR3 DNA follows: TGTGCCAGCAGTGCCTACCTGGGACAGACCTACGAGCAGTACTTC.

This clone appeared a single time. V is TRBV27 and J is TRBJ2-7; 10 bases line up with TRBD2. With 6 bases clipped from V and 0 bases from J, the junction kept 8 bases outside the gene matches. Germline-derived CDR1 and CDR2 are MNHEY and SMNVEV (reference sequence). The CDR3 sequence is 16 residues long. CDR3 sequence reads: CASRQVAGGTSYEQYF. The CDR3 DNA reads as TGTGCCAGCAGACAGGTAGCGGGAGGTACCTCCTACGAGCAGTACTTC.

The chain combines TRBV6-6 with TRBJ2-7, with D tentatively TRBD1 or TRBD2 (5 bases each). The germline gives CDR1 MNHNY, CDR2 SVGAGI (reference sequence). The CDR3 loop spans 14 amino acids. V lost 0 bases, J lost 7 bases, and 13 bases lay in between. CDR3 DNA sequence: TGTGCCAGCAGTTACTCCCACGGGGCCTGGGAGCAGTACTTC. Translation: CASSYSHGAWEQYF.

CDR3: CAIRTGTGGYNEQFF. CDR3 sequence (DNA): TGTGCCATCAGAACCGGGACAGGGGGCTACAATGAGCAGTTCTTC. J is TRBJ2-1 and V is TRBV10-3; 11 bases are shared with TRBD1. The J segment lost 3 bases and the V segment lost 6 bases, leaving 4 bases of the junction unmatched. Per the germline V gene, CDR1 is ENHRY and CDR2 is SYGVKD. This CDR3 has 15 residues.

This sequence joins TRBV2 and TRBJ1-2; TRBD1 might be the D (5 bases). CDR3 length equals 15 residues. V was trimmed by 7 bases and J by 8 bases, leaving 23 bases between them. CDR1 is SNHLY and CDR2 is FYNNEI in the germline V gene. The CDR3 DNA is TGTGCCAGCATTCTCCCCTGGGGAGGGGCGGAGGGCTACACCTTC. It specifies CASILPWGGAEGYTF.

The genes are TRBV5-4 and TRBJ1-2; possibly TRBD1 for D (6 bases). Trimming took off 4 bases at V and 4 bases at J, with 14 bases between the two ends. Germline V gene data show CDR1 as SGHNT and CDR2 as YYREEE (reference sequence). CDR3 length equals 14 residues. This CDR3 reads CASSPFTGSYGYTF. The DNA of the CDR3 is TGTGCCAGCAGCCCCTTTACAGGGAGCTATGGCTACACCTTC.

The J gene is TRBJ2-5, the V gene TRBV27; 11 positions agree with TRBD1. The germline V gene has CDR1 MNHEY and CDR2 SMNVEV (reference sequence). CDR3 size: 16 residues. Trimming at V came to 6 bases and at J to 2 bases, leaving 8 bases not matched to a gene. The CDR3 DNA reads TGTGCCAGCAGCGTGGACAGGGGGCTCTTTCAAGAGACCCAGTACTTC. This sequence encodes CASSVDRGLFQETQYF.

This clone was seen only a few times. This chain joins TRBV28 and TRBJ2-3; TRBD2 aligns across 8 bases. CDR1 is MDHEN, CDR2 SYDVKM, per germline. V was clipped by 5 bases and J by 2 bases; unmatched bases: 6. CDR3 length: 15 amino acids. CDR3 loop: CASSPLAVNTDTQYF. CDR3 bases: TGTGCCAGCAGTCCACTAGCGGTTAACACAGATACGCAGTATTTT.

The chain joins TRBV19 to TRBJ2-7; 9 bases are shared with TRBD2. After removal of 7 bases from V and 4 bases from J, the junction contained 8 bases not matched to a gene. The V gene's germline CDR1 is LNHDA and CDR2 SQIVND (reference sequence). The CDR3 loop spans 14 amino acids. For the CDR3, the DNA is TGTGCCAGTAACCCCTCTAGCGGGATATACGAGCAGTACTTC. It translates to CASNPSSGIYEQYF.

CDR3 DNA: TGTGCCAGCAGTGACAGGCACATTTTAGCCAAAAACATTCAGTACTTC. It translates to CASSDRHILAKNIQYF. The rearrangement uses TRBV2 and TRBJ2-4, with no clear D. This CDR3 has 16 residues. V was clipped by 3 bases and J by 0 bases, with 12 bases between them. Germline V gene sequence: CDR1 SNHLY, CDR2 FYNNEI.

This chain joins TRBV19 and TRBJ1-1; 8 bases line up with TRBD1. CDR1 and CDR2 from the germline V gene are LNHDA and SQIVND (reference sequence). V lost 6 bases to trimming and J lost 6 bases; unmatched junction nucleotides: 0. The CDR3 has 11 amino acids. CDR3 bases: TGTGCCAGTAGGGACAGGGCTGAAGCTTTCTTT. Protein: CASRDRAEAFF.

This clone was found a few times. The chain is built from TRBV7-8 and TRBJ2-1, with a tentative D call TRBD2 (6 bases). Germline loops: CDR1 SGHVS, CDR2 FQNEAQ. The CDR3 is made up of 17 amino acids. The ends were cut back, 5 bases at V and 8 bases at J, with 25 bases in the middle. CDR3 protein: CASSPTPGTHNTHEQFF. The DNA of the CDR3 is TGTGCCAGCAGCCCAACCCCCGGGACTCACAACACGCATGAGCAGTTCTTC. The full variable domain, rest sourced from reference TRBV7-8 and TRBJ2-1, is GAGVSQSPRYKVAKRGQDVALRCDPISGHVSLFWYQQALGQGPEFLTYFQNEAQLDKSGLPSDRFFAERPEGSVSTLKIQRTQQEDSAVYLCASSPTPGTHNTHEQFFGPGTRLTVL.

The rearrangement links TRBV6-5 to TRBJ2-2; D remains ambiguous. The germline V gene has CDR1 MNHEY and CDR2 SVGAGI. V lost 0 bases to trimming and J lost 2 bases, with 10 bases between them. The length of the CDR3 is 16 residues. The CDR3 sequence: CASSYSIGLNTGELFF. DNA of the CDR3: TGTGCCAGCAGTTACTCGATCGGGCTTAACACCGGGGAGCTGTTTTTT.

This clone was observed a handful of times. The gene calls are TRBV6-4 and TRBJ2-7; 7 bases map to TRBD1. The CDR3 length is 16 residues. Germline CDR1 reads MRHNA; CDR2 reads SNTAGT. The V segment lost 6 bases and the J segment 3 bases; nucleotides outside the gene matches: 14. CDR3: CASSARGQTIYYEQYF. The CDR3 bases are TGTGCCAGCAGCGCTCGGGGACAGACAATTTACTACGAGCAGTACTTC.